The 22 T cell receptor beta chains below were found in one sample sequenced in a study of CD8 T cells in Susac syndrome (dated by TCRdb to the late 2010s). The library was obtained by the immunoSEQ multiplex PCR assay. RNA was extracted using the RNeasy kit, and 0.5 to 1 microgram was reverse transcribed with random hexamers. TCRdb trimmed public reads at Q25 via fastp, called clones via MiXCR and kept in-frame beta chains. Rows merge per CDR3 protein into single entries with the most common DNA and genes. The sample contains 250,000 to 300,000 distinct CDR3 sequences, 89% of them found a single time. The ten largest account for around 0.18% of the sample. The sample consisted of CD8+ T cells from PBMCs. All receptors come from a human donor with multiple sclerosis.

This rearrangement joins TRBV2 to TRBJ1-1, with 8 nucleotides matching TRBD1. The CDR3 runs 15 residues. Germline V lookup: CDR1 SNHLY, CDR2 FYNNEI. V was pared by 2 bases and J by 1 base, with 3 bases of the junction left unmatched. This chain's CDR3 is CASSEFGTGNTEAFF. Here the CDR3 DNA reads TGTGCCAGCAGTGAATTCGGGACAGGGAACACTGAAGCTTTCTTT.

This clonotype was seen a single time. DNA of the CDR3: TGTGCCAGCTCACCAGGGACAGTTACCCCCTACGAGCAGTACTTC. This translates into CASSPGTVTPYEQYF. The rearrangement links TRBV18 to TRBJ2-7; 7 bases line up with TRBD1. CDR1 and CDR2 from the germline V gene are KGHSH and LQKENI. With V trimmed by 2 bases and J by 2 bases, 6 bases remained unmatched. CDR3 length: 15 amino acids.

This clonotype came up once. The J gene is TRBJ2-3, the V gene TRBV7-9; D may correspond to TRBD1 or TRBD2 (7 bases each). Trimming removed 8 bases at V and 4 bases at J, with 22 bases between. This CDR3 has 16 residues. Germline V gene data show CDR1 as SEHNR and CDR2 as FQNEAQ (reference sequence). CDR3 residues: CASLSSAGGASDTQYF. The CDR3 bases are TGTGCCAGCCTTTCCTCAGCAGGGGGGGCCTCAGATACGCAGTATTTT.

This clonotype was observed once. CDR3 sequence (DNA): TGTGCCAGCAGCCCTGGGCCAGGGCGGGACACCGGGGAGCTGTTTTTT. It codes for CASSPGPGRDTGELFF. This chain joins TRBV11-2 and TRBJ2-2; D possibly matches TRBD1 or TRBD2 (5 bases each). Trimming took off 5 bases at V and 3 bases at J, with 16 bases between the two ends. Looked up from germline, CDR1 is SGHAT and CDR2 is FQNNGV. The CDR3 covers 16 residues.

The chain couples TRBV20-1 to TRBJ1-6; D unresolved. V was pared by 5 bases and J by 8 bases, with 13 bases between. CDR3 size: 13 residues. Germline assignment: CDR1 DFQATT and CDR2 SNEGSKA (reference sequence). This CDR3 is CSAPWNTDSPLHF. For the CDR3, the DNA is TGCAGTGCTCCTTGGAATACGGATTCACCCCTCCACTTT.

J is TRBJ2-7 and V is TRBV28; D remains unclear. The V and J ends lost 2 bases and 0 bases respectively, with 8 bases between them. Per germline, CDR1 MDHEN and CDR2 SYDVKM. The CDR3 sequence is 14 residues long. CDR3 nucleotides: TGTGCCAGCAGTTTACTAGGTCTCTCCTACGAGCAGTACTTC. Its translation: CASSLLGLSYEQYF.

The rearrangement joins TRBV20-1 to TRBJ1-2; D might be TRBD1 (5 bases). CDR1 DFQATT and CDR2 SNEGSKA come from the germline V gene (reference sequence). This CDR3 is 15 amino acids long. Trimming stripped 6 bases from V and 2 bases from J, with 19 bases between. The CDR3 protein is CSAPPTGPFNYGYTF. The CDR3 bases are TGCAGTGCCCCGCCTACAGGACCATTCAACTATGGCTACACCTTC.

The chain links TRBV15 to TRBJ1-1; the D is unclear. This CDR3 contains 14 residues. The germline V gene encodes CDR1 LNHNV and CDR2 YYDKDF (reference sequence). The germline V and J ends were trimmed by 0 bases and 6 bases, with 11 bases remaining between them. The CDR3 loop reads CATSREREISEAFF. The CDR3 nucleotides read TGTGCCACCAGCAGAGAGAGGGAAATCTCTGAAGCTTTCTTT.

The chain is built from TRBV13 and TRBJ1-3, with TRBD1 identical over 9 bases. In germline, CDR1 is PRHDT, CDR2 FYEKMQ (reference sequence). The V and J ends lost 6 bases and 4 bases, in that order; junction bases with no gene match: 7. The CDR3 runs to 15 residues. The CDR3 protein is CASREWTGAGNTIYF. CDR3 nucleotides: TGTGCCAGCAGGGAATGGACAGGGGCCGGAAACACCATATATTTT.

The V call is TRBV5-1, the J call TRBJ2-5; 8 bases match TRBD1. This CDR3 has 16 residues. Germline lookup yields CDR1 SGHRS and CDR2 YFSETQ. Trimming at V came to 2 bases and at J to 7 bases, leaving 13 bases not matched to a gene. The CDR3 loop reads CASSLRQGAHEGTQYF. As DNA, the CDR3 is TGCGCCAGCAGCTTACGGCAGGGGGCGCACGAGGGGACCCAGTACTTC.

V gene TRBV14 combines with J gene TRBJ2-1, with D maybe TRBD2 (6 bases). The CDR3 runs 14 residues. V gave up 3 bases and J gave up 2 bases, with 8 bases separating them. The germline gives CDR1 SGHDN, CDR2 FVKESK. The CDR3 DNA is TGTGCCAGCAGCCAGGGAGGAACCTACAATGAGCAGTTCTTC. Its translation is CASSQGGTYNEQFF. Drawing the rest from reference TRBV14 and TRBJ2-1, the complete variable domain is EAGVTQFPSHSVIEKGQTVTLRCDPISGHDNLYWYRRVMGKEIKFLLHFVKESKQDESGMPNNRFLAERTGGTYSTLKVQPAELEDSGVYFCASSQGGTYNEQFFGPGTRLTVL.

The rearrangement joins TRBV24-1 to TRBJ2-7, with 10 bases that match TRBD2. The DNA end is a closer match to TRBJ2-5, so the J assignment may be wrong. Germline values: CDR1 KGHDR, CDR2 SFDVKD. The CDR3 totals 15 residues. CDR3 in amino acids: CATSDVGLASGTQYF. CDR3 DNA sequence: TGTGCCACCAGTGATGTGGGACTAGCGTCCGGGACCCAGTACTTC.

The chain joins TRBV20-1 to TRBJ1-5, with D maybe TRBD1 (5 bases). The CDR3 extends over 14 amino acids. The V end was cut by 2 bases, the J end by 8 bases, with 16 bases between. Germline CDR1 reads DFQATT; CDR2 reads SNEGSKA (reference sequence). The CDR3 DNA reads as TGCAGTGCTAGACCGCCGGGGGGTAGCGAGCCCCAGCATTTT. It encodes CSARPPGGSEPQHF.

Here the CDR3 reads CASSSRDSYRVAEQYF. CDR3 sequence (DNA): TGTGCCAGCAGCAGCAGGGACTCCTACAGGGTCGCCGAGCAGTACTTC. The gene calls are TRBV11-2 and TRBJ2-7; either TRBD1 or TRBD2 may fit D (6 bases each). Germline CDR1 and CDR2: SGHAT and FQNNGV. This CDR3 comprises 16 residues. The germline V and J ends were trimmed by 5 bases and 6 bases, with 23 bases remaining between them.

This chain links TRBV11-2 with TRBJ2-7; D gene uncertain. The CDR3 consists of 13 residues. From germline, CDR1 is SGHAT and CDR2 FQNNGV. V was trimmed by 6 bases and J by 3 bases, leaving 12 bases between them. As DNA, the CDR3 is TGTGCCAGCAGACCTACTGGATACTACGAGCAGTACTTC. It encodes CASRPTGYYEQYF.

This chain connects TRBV4-1 to TRBJ2-1; 9 bases fit TRBD2. This CDR3 is built from 17 residues. V dropped 0 bases and J dropped 4; count of bases not matched to a gene: 7. Per the germline V gene, CDR1 is MGHRA and CDR2 is YSYEKL. The CDR3 coding sequence is TGCGCCAGCAGCCAAGATACCAGCGGGGGGCCGTACAATGAGCAGTTCTTC. It translates to CASSQDTSGGPYNEQFF.

The CDR3 is CASSESTTDTQYF. In DNA, the CDR3 is TGTGCCAGCAGTGAGTCGACCACAGATACGCAGTATTTT. This chain joins TRBV2 and TRBJ2-3; D not certain. In germline, CDR1 is SNHLY, CDR2 FYNNEI. CDR3 length: 13 residues. Trimming cost V 3 bases and J 2 bases, with 6 bases left between them.

This rearrangement joins TRBV28 to TRBJ2-6; D is possibly TRBD1 or TRBD2 (6 bases each). CDR3 length equals 17 residues. The V and J ends lost 6 bases and 2 bases respectively, with 17 bases between them. Germline lookup yields CDR1 MDHEN and CDR2 SYDVKM. CDR3 in DNA: TGTGCCAGCAGCTCCTTCTCTAGGGGGGCTGGGGCCAACGTCCTGACTTTC. Its translation: CASSSFSRGAGANVLTF.

This chain uses TRBV7-9 with TRBJ2-7; 8 bases align to TRBD1. Germline V gives CDR1 SEHNR, CDR2 FQNEAQ (reference sequence). Germline trimming cut 5 bases from V and 3 bases from J; bases unmatched to any gene: 9. The CDR3 contains 15 residues. The CDR3 DNA follows: TGTGCCAGCAGCGCTCGGACAGGGCCGCTCTACGAGCAGTACTTC. Its translation: CASSARTGPLYEQYF. The full variable domain, with the rest looked up from reference TRBV7-9 and TRBJ2-7, is DTGVSQNPRHKITKRGQNVTFRCDPISEHNRLYWYRQTLGQGPEFLTYFQNEAQLEKSRLLSDRFSAERPKGSFSTLEIQRTEQGDSAMYLCASSARTGPLYEQYFGPGTRLTVT.

The chain has TRBV6-1 and TRBJ2-5; 7 positions match TRBD2. The CDR3 length is 16 residues. V was pared by 4 bases and J by 4 bases, with 12 bases of the junction left unmatched. CDR1 is MNHNS and CDR2 is SASEGT in the germline V gene. The CDR3 is CASSARGEGLGETQYF. The CDR3 DNA sequence: TGTGCCAGCAGTGCCCGGGGGGAGGGCCTTGGAGAGACCCAGTACTTC.

The V and J genes are TRBV7-8 and TRBJ1-1; a possible D gene is TRBD1 (5 bases). CDR1 is SGHVS and CDR2 is FQNEAQ in the germline V gene. The CDR3 runs 12 residues. V dropped 7 bases and J dropped 10 bases, with 16 bases sitting between them. The DNA for the CDR3 is TGTGCCAGCATCCTACCGGGACTGGGAGCTTTCTTT. Its translation is CASILPGLGAFF. Complete variable domain (other parts from reference TRBV7-8 and TRBJ1-1): GAGVSQSPRYKVAKRGQDVALRCDPISGHVSLFWYQQALGQGPEFLTYFQNEAQLDKSGLPSDRFFAERPEGSVSTLKIQRTQQEDSAVYLCASILPGLGAFFGQGTRLTVV.

This sequence joins TRBV28 and TRBJ2-7; 7 nucleotides agree with TRBD1. The CDR3 contains 15 residues. Germline CDR1 and CDR2: MDHEN and SYDVKM. With V trimmed by 4 bases and J by 3 bases, 9 bases remained unmatched. The CDR3 is CASSSLDRNDYEQYF. As DNA, the CDR3 is TGTGCCAGCAGTTCCTTGGACAGGAATGACTACGAGCAGTACTTC.